This TCR beta chain was captured in a study of response to subunit inactivated influenza vaccine. The study's findings and limits: T cells newly recruited by each seasonal influenza vaccination are few, the authors suggested.

Comments on this clonotype: Its matching antigen is unknown.

MiXCR, run by TCRdb on the RT-PCR reads, gives a single entry per CDR3 protein. The table has around 850,000 distinct CDR3 sequences, around 20% seen once. CDR3 length: 13 amino acids. The germline V and J ends were trimmed by 2 bases and 5 bases, with 12 bases remaining between them. Germline V gene data show CDR1 as GTSNPN and CDR2 as SVGIG (reference sequence). The receptor's source is a man aged 50 to 60 who received an inactivated influenza vaccine. The sequencing used PBMCs from blood, collected 5 days after vaccination. The chain carries TRBV30 and TRBJ1-2; a possible D gene is TRBD1 (6 bases). The CDR3 coding sequence is TGTGCCTGGAGTACGGGGGCTGGGTATGGCTACACCTTC. Translating it yields CAWSTGAGYGYTF.